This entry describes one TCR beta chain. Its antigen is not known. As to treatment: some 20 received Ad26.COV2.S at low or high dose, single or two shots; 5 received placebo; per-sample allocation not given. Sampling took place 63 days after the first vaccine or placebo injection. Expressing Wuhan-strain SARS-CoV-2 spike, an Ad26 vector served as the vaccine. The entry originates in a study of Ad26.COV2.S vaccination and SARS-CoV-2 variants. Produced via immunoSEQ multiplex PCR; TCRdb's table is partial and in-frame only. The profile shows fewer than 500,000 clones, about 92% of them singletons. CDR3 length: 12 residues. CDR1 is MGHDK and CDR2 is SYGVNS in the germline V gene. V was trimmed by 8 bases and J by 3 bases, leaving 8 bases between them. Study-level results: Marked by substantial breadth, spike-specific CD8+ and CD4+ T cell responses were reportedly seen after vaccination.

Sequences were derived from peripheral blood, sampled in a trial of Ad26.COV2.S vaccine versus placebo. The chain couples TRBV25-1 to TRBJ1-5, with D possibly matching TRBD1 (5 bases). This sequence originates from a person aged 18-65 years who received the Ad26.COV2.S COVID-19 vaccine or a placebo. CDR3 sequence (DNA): TGTGCCAGCCAGACAGACAATCAGCCCCAGCATTTT. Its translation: CASQTDNQPQHF.